This TCR beta chain comes out of a study of T cells in Graves' hyperthyroidism and ophthalmopathy. Study results and limitations: Ophthalmopathy, which appeared later, was predicted by the model a median 6.5 months before onset. Among clonotypes expanded in thyroid above 0.001, most were also found in blood.

This CDR3 is built from 14 residues. V was pared by 5 bases and J by 3 bases, with 11 bases between. At least ten counts were recorded for this clonotype. The antigen is undetermined. Regions amplified from RNA transcripts were the TCR beta CDR3 regions. HTBI primers were employed in a first-round RT-PCR of the TCR CDR3. One entry per CDR3 protein results from TCRdb running MiXCR on the multiplex PCR reads. Here the sample spans 700,000 to 950,000 distinct CDR3 sequences, about a third being singletons. The source of the PBMCs was around 9 ml of fresh peripheral blood. The TCR was taken from a woman aged 40 to 50 with Graves' hyperthyroidism. The gene calls are TRBV12-3 or TRBV12-4 and TRBJ1-5; TRBD1 is a possible D gene (6 bases). Source material: blood. CDR3 region: CASSPGTTNQPQHF. In nucleotides, the CDR3 is TGTGCCAGCAGTCCCGGGACAACCAATCAGCCCCAGCATTTT.